The 28 T cell receptor beta chains presented below share a single source sample, sequenced in a study of T cell responses to AZD1222 COVID-19 vaccine. Clones were read by immunoSEQ multiplex PCR, and TCRdb kept only the in-frame ones, dropping some. This sample yields 35,000 to 50,000 clones, of which about 80% are seen a single time; 20% to 25% belongs to the top ten. This material consisted of peripheral blood, taken 28 days after the second dose of the MenACWY control vaccine. These receptors were collected from an adult who received the MenACWY meningococcal vaccine as a control.

The chain carries TRBV10-3 and TRBJ2-5; weak D call: TRBD2 (6 bases). Per germline, CDR1 ENHRY and CDR2 SYGVKD. This CDR3 spans 14 amino acids. Between the trimmed V and J ends, which lost 7 bases and 3 bases, there was a span of 15 bases. The CDR3 sequence: CAIKGPLAEETQYF. The DNA for the CDR3 is TGTGCCATCAAGGGGCCGTTAGCGGAAGAGACCCAGTACTTC.

The chain uses TRBV5-1 and TRBJ2-2; D is ambiguous. The CDR3 has 15 residues. Trimming left V 0 bases short and J 4 bases short, with 10 bases between. Looked up from germline, CDR1 is SGHRS and CDR2 is YFSETQ. The CDR3 region is CASSLGASGTGELFF. CDR3 DNA sequence: TGCGCCAGCAGCTTGGGGGCCTCGGGCACCGGGGAGCTGTTTTTT.

DNA for the CDR3: TGTGCCAGTAGTATAGGGGGTAGGCAGCCCCAGCATTTT. Translation: CASSIGGRQPQHF. The chain is built from TRBV19 and TRBJ1-5, with D hard to call. V was shortened by 1 base and J by 7 bases, with 8 bases between the two germline ends. The CDR3 covers 13 residues. The germline gives CDR1 LNHDA, CDR2 SQIVND (reference sequence).

The rearrangement joins TRBV23-1 to TRBJ1-1, with 8 nucleotides matching TRBD1. TRBV23-1 is sorted into the ORF group, with uncertain function. This CDR3 has 12 amino acids. With 7 bases clipped from V and 4 bases from J, the junction kept 2 bases outside the gene matches. CDR3 DNA sequence: TGCGCCAGCAACGGACAGGGCACTGAAGCTTTCTTT. Translated: CASNGQGTEAFF.

Details on this clone: Additional DNA sequences in this sample encode the identical CDR3. V and J are TRBV3-1 (or the pseudogene TRBV3-2) and TRBJ2-1; D unclear. CDR1 is LGHDT, CDR2 YNNKEL, per germline (reference sequence). Trimming removed 1 base from V and 0 bases from J, with 10 bases in between. This CDR3 comprises 16 residues. DNA for the CDR3: TGTGCCAGCAGCCAAGGAATACAGAGCTCCTACAATGAGCAGTTCTTC. Translating gives CASSQGIQSSYNEQFF.

This sequence joins TRBV2 and TRBJ2-5; 10 nucleotides match TRBD2. This CDR3 spans 15 amino acids. Germline-derived CDR1 and CDR2 are SNHLY and FYNNEI. V gave up 6 bases and J gave up 5 bases; unmatched junction bases: 9. CDR3 sequence reads: CASRPRTSGGETQYF. The CDR3 region has the DNA TGTGCCAGCAGGCCCCGGACTAGCGGTGGGGAGACCCAGTACTTC.

CDR3 in DNA: TGTGCCAGCAGTTTTGATAGCGCAGATACGCAGTATTTT. Protein product: CASSFDSADTQYF. The chain recombines TRBV28 with TRBJ2-3, with a possible D match to TRBD2 (5 bases). Trimming cost V 3 bases and J 4 bases, with 8 bases left between them. This CDR3 comprises 13 residues. Germline CDR1 is MDHEN and CDR2 is SYDVKM.

The chain employs TRBV4-1 and TRBJ2-2; D perhaps matches TRBD2 (5 bases). Trimming shortened V by 0 bases and J by 3 bases, and 8 bases separated the two germline ends. The CDR3 consists of 15 residues. Per germline, CDR1 MGHRA and CDR2 YSYEKL. The CDR3 spells CASSQEWRYTGELFF. The DNA of the CDR3 is TGCGCCAGCAGCCAAGAGTGGAGGTACACCGGGGAGCTGTTTTTT.

This chain connects TRBV11-2 to TRBJ2-7, with D tentatively TRBD1 or TRBD2 (5 bases each). There are 14 residues in the CDR3. The V end was cut by 6 bases, the J end by 4 bases, with 16 bases between. CDR1 and CDR2 from the germline V gene are SGHAT and FQNNGV. The CDR3 DNA reads TGTGCCAGCAGAAAAATCCGGGGCTGGTACGAGCAGTACTTC. It yields the protein CASRKIRGWYEQYF.

The chain has TRBV4-1 and TRBJ1-4; TRBD1 matches 10 bases. This CDR3 region has 16 residues. Germline CDR1 and CDR2: MGHRA and YSYEKL. V dropped 0 bases and J dropped 2; count of bases not matched to a gene: 0. CDR3 loop: CASSQETGGTNEKLFF. For the CDR3, the DNA is TGCGCCAGCAGCCAAGAGACAGGGGGCACTAATGAAAAACTGTTTTTT.

CDR3 DNA: TGTGCCAGCAGCGTATCCGGGAGGGGGACTGAAGCTTTCTTT. Translation gives CASSVSGRGTEAFF. The rearrangement links TRBV9 to TRBJ1-1, with D possibly matching TRBD1 (6 bases). V was pared by 1 base and J by 5 bases, with 12 bases between. The CDR3 sequence is 14 residues long. The germline CDR1 and CDR2 sequences are SGDLS and YYNGEE.

The rearrangement uses TRBV9 and TRBJ1-2; the D gene is possibly TRBD1 (6 bases). Trimming stripped 4 bases from V and 2 bases from J, with 15 bases between. In germline, CDR1 is SGDLS, CDR2 YYNGEE. This CDR3 has 15 residues. The CDR3 is CASSSGGLRNYGYTF. Here the CDR3 DNA reads TGTGCCAGCAGCTCCGGGGGGCTTCGGAACTATGGCTACACCTTC.

The rearrangement links TRBV6-5 to TRBJ1-6; D not resolved. The CDR3 runs to 13 residues. Trimming removed 2 bases at V and 7 bases at J, with 6 bases between. Looked up from germline, CDR1 is MNHEY and CDR2 is SVGAGI. DNA for the CDR3: TGTGCCAGCAGTTACGCCCTAAATTCACCCCTCCACTTT. Its protein is CASSYALNSPLHF.

V usage is TRBV3-1 (or the pseudogene TRBV3-2) and J usage is TRBJ1-5; TRBD1 is a possible D gene (5 bases). The CDR3 has 16 amino acids. V lost 1 base and J lost 0, with 10 bases in between. The V gene's germline CDR1 is LGHDT and CDR2 YNNKEL (reference sequence). The CDR3 spells CASSQGQSYSNQPQHF. The CDR3 DNA follows: TGTGCCAGCAGCCAAGGACAGAGCTATAGCAATCAGCCCCAGCATTTT.

V and J are TRBV12-2 and TRBJ1-2. TRBV12-2 is described as a pseudogene. This CDR3 region has 17 residues. Here the CDR3 DNA reads TGTGCAAGTCGCTTAGGCCGACAGGCGGGGGCTGGCTATGGCTACACCTTC. It codes for CASRLGRQAGAGYGYTF.

The V call is TRBV19, the J call TRBJ1-2, with 10 bases aligning to TRBD1. The germline V gene encodes CDR1 LNHDA and CDR2 SQIVND (reference sequence). Trimming removed 4 bases from V and 4 bases from J; junction bases left unmatched: 6. The CDR3 loop spans 15 amino acids. The CDR3 DNA reads TGTGCCAGTAGTACTACGGGACAGGGGAGCTATGGCTACACCTTC. Amino acids: CASSTTGQGSYGYTF. Filled out from reference TRBV19 and TRBJ1-2, the complete variable domain reads DGGITQSPKYLFRKEGQNVTLSCEQNLNHDAMYWYRQDPGQGLRLIYYSQIVNDFQKGDIAEGYSVSREKKESFPLTVTSAQKNPTAFYLCASSTTGQGSYGYTFGSGTRLTVV.

This clone was recorded only once. CDR3 DNA: TGTGCCAGCAGGACCCCTGGGACTAGCGGAGTGGGAGAGACCCAGTACTTC. Its protein is CASRTPGTSGVGETQYF. J is TRBJ2-5 and V is TRBV2; TRBD2 matches 11 bases. The CDR3 has 17 amino acids. V lost 6 bases and J lost 4; bases outside the gene matches: 13. Germline V gene data show CDR1 as SNHLY and CDR2 as FYNNEI.

The chain has TRBV12-3 or TRBV12-4 and TRBJ1-3; unclear D gene. The CDR3 runs to 11 residues. V dropped 3 bases and J dropped 8 bases, with 5 bases sitting between them. The CDR3 DNA follows: TGTGCCAGCAGTTTCGCGGACACCATATATTTT. This codes for CASSFADTIYF.

A single count supports this clone. The V and J genes are TRBV19 and TRBJ1-5; a weak D match, TRBD1 (6 bases). The V end was cut by 6 bases, the J end by 6 bases, with 21 bases between. The V gene's germline CDR1 is LNHDA and CDR2 SQIVND (reference sequence). The CDR3 contains 16 residues. The CDR3 here is CASRSGGGVKGQPQHF. CDR3 in DNA: TGTGCCAGTAGATCCGGGGGCGGGGTTAAGGGTCAGCCCCAGCATTTT.

The V and J genes are TRBV6-5 and TRBJ2-2, with D uncertain. V lost 3 bases, J lost 5 bases, and 7 bases lay in between. Germline V lookup: CDR1 MNHEY, CDR2 SVGAGI. This CDR3 has 13 amino acids. CDR3 loop: CASSYSRTGELFF. DNA for the CDR3: TGTGCCAGCAGTTATAGCAGAACCGGGGAGCTGTTTTTT.

The rearrangement uses TRBV6-1 and TRBJ1-5; possible D gene TRBD1, 6 bases. Germline-derived CDR1 and CDR2 are MNHNS and SASEGT. CDR3 length equals 14 residues. With 5 bases removed from V and 6 bases from J, the gap between germline ends came to 14 bases. The CDR3 region has the DNA TGTGCCAGCAGTTCACAGGGTCCGGGTCAGCCCCAGCATTTT. Translating it yields CASSSQGPGQPQHF.

The chain is built from TRBV11-1 and TRBJ1-1, with no clear D. The CDR3 spans 13 residues. Deletions cut 3 bases from V and 1 base from J, with 6 bases between. Germline CDR1 reads SGHAT; CDR2 reads FQDESV (reference sequence). The CDR3, as DNA: TGTGCCAGCAGCTTTGGTACGAACACTGAAGCTTTCTTT. Its translation: CASSFGTNTEAFF. The full variable domain, in which reference TRBV11-1 and TRBJ1-1 provide the parts outside the CDR3, is EAEVAQSPRYKITEKSQAVAFWCDPISGHATLYWYRQILGQGPELLVQFQDESVVDDSQLPKDRFSAERLKGVDSTLKIQPAELGDSAMYLCASSFGTNTEAFFGQGTRLTVV.

The rearrangement links TRBV28 to TRBJ1-2; unclear D gene. The V gene lost 7 bases and the J gene lost 6 bases, with 15 bases spanning the gap. Germline loops: CDR1 MDHEN, CDR2 SYDVKM. The CDR3 has 13 amino acids. CDR3 region: CASILSGSNGYTF. CDR3 coding DNA: TGTGCCAGCATCTTATCGGGATCCAATGGCTACACCTTC.

This clone appeared once. V is TRBV19 and J is TRBJ1-5; 8 nucleotides match TRBD1. The ends lost 9 bases at V and 4 bases at J; junction bases unmatched: 5. This CDR3 comprises 13 residues. CDR1 is LNHDA and CDR2 is SQIVND in the germline V gene (reference sequence). CDR3 sequence reads: CASRDRGNQPQHF. DNA for the CDR3: TGTGCCAGCCGAGACAGGGGTAATCAGCCCCAGCATTTT.

This chain links TRBV19 with TRBJ1-2; no clear D gene. V lost 5 bases and J lost 4, with 8 bases in between. Germline-derived CDR1 and CDR2 are LNHDA and SQIVND (reference sequence). There are 12 residues in the CDR3. CDR3 in amino acids: CASSGSAYGYTF. The CDR3 nucleotides are TGTGCCAGTAGTGGCAGCGCCTATGGCTACACCTTC.

This clone was seen only a few times. CDR3 amino acids: CASSQGTALNYGYTF. The CDR3 region has the DNA TGCGCCAGCAGCCAAGGGACAGCACTCAACTATGGCTACACCTTC. This chain connects TRBV4-1 to TRBJ1-2; D is perhaps TRBD1 (6 bases). The CDR3 is 15 residues long. V was cut by 1 base and J by 2 bases, with 11 bases left in between. Germline lookup yields CDR1 MGHRA and CDR2 YSYEKL.

The V gene is TRBV14, the J gene TRBJ1-5; no firm D call. The ends were cut back, 2 bases at V and 6 bases at J, with 5 bases in the middle. The CDR3 sequence is 12 residues long. Germline V CDR1 and CDR2: SGHDN, FVKESK. DNA for the CDR3: TGTGCCAGCAGCCAAATGGGTCAGCCCCAGCATTTT. Residues: CASSQMGQPQHF.

The chain carries TRBV27 and TRBJ2-5; TRBD2 matches at 12 bases. J gave up 4 bases and V 3 bases, and 3 bases lay outside the gene matches. This CDR3 has 15 residues. CDR1 is MNHEY, CDR2 SMNVEV, per germline (reference sequence). The CDR3 loop is CASSFLAGGAETQYF. The CDR3 DNA reads as TGTGCCAGCAGTTTTCTAGCGGGAGGGGCAGAGACCCAGTACTTC.